The 19 T cell receptor beta chains presented below share a single source sample, sequenced in a study of OX40 agonist ivuxolimab in advanced cancers. Produced via immunoSEQ multiplex PCR; TCRdb's table is partial and in-frame only. The repertoire holds about 80,000 clones, with roughly 92% as singletons. The sample was CD4+ or CD8+ T cells sorted from blood, taken in a trial of the OX40 agonist ivuxolimab. These receptors were collected from an adult with an advanced solid tumor such as melanoma, head and neck, liver or kidney cancer.

This rearrangement joins TRBV7-2 to TRBJ2-5; 10 bases are a match to TRBD2. Unmatched junction bases numbered 3, after V lost 6 bases and J lost 5 bases. Germline V gene sequence: CDR1 SGHTA, CDR2 FQGNSA. This CDR3 is built from 13 residues. The CDR3 nucleotides are TGTGCCAGCAGGCTAGCGGGAGTCGAGACCCAGTACTTC. Translating it yields CASRLAGVETQYF.

J is TRBJ1-1 and V is TRBV9, with TRBD1 as a possible D gene (5 bases). The CDR3 has 15 residues. The germline V gene encodes CDR1 SGDLS and CDR2 YYNGEE. With 3 bases removed from V and 6 bases from J, the gap between germline ends came to 18 bases. The CDR3 spells CASSARDVGRPEAFF. The CDR3 coding sequence is TGTGCCAGCAGCGCCCGGGACGTTGGGCGGCCTGAAGCTTTCTTT. Using reference TRBV9 and TRBJ1-1 for the parts outside the CDR3, the full variable domain is DSGVTQTPKHLITATGQRVTLRCSPRSGDLSVYWYQQSLDQGLQFLIQYYNGEERAKGNILERFSAQQFPDLHSELNLSSLELGDSALYFCASSARDVGRPEAFFGQGTRLTVV.

The rearrangement uses TRBV10-3 and TRBJ2-5; TRBD1 matches at 9 bases. With 6 bases clipped from V and 1 base from J, the junction kept 3 bases outside the gene matches. Germline V gives CDR1 ENHRY, CDR2 SYGVKD. This CDR3 region has 14 residues. DNA for the CDR3: TGTGCCATCAGGGGGGGACAGGGCCAAGAGACCCAGTACTTC. Amino acid sequence: CAIRGGQGQETQYF.

The chain is built from TRBV29-1 and TRBJ1-2, with 8 bases matching TRBD1. Trimming cost V 7 bases and J 7 bases; bases outside gene matches: 8. The CDR3 consists of 12 residues. Germline V lookup: CDR1 SQVTM, CDR2 ANQGSEA. The CDR3 nucleotides read TGCAGCGCCGCGCAGGGGGCTAGTGGCTACACCTTC. Translated, it gives CSAAQGASGYTF.

V usage is TRBV7-2 and J usage is TRBJ2-5; 13 nucleotides line up with TRBD2. The germline V gene encodes CDR1 SGHTA and CDR2 FQGNSA. This CDR3 has 14 amino acids. Trimming cost V 1 base and J 14 bases; bases outside gene matches: 7. The CDR3 sequence is CASSLGTSGSSTYF. The CDR3, as DNA: TGTGCCAGCAGCTTAGGGACTAGCGGGAGTTCCACTTACTTC.

In this sample, this clone turned up once. This chain uses TRBV4-1 with TRBJ2-3, with D possibly matching TRBD2 (5 bases). V lost 4 bases, J lost 2 bases, and 16 bases lay in between. The CDR3 is made up of 16 amino acids. CDR1 is MGHRA and CDR2 is YSYEKL in the germline V gene. The CDR3 loop is CASSPQERGFTDTQYF. The DNA for the CDR3 is TGCGCCAGCAGCCCCCAGGAGCGCGGGTTCACAGATACGCAGTATTTT.

CDR3 in amino acids: CASTASGANVLTF. The CDR3 nucleotides are TGTGCTAGTACGGCTTCTGGGGCCAACGTCCTGACTTTC. The genes are TRBV12-5 and TRBJ2-6; no firm D call. The CDR3 contains 13 residues. The V end lost 8 bases, the J end lost 1 base, and 6 bases lay between the germline ends. The germline V gene has CDR1 LGHNT and CDR2 FRNRAP.

This clone appeared once. The V call is TRBV9, the J call TRBJ2-7; 7 positions agree with TRBD1. The CDR3 sequence is 14 residues long. CDR1 and CDR2 (germline): SGDLS, YYNGEE. With V trimmed by 3 bases and J by 4 bases, 7 bases remained unmatched. CDR3 residues: CASSARDRLYEQYF. The CDR3 nucleotides are TGTGCCAGCAGCGCCAGGGACAGACTTTACGAGCAGTACTTC. Supplemented by reference TRBV9 and TRBJ2-7, the full variable domain reads DSGVTQTPKHLITATGQRVTLRCSPRSGDLSVYWYQQSLDQGLQFLIQYYNGEERAKGNILERFSAQQFPDLHSELNLSSLELGDSALYFCASSARDRLYEQYFGPGTRLTVT.

This chain connects TRBV27 to TRBJ2-7, with D perhaps TRBD2 (6 bases). This CDR3 is 14 amino acids long. V was clipped by 4 bases and J by 5 bases, with 15 bases between them. Germline loops: CDR1 MNHEY, CDR2 SMNVEV (reference sequence). The CDR3 bases are TGTGCCAGCAGTTCCTACGGGGGAGGTAACGAGCAGTACTTC. It specifies CASSSYGGGNEQYF.

This chain uses TRBV30 with TRBJ2-1; D tentatively fits TRBD1 or TRBD2 (5 bases each). The CDR3 is 17 amino acids. Trimming removed 0 bases at V and 0 bases at J, with 15 bases between. The germline V gene encodes CDR1 GTSNPN and CDR2 SVGIG (reference sequence). For the CDR3, the DNA is TGTGCCTGGAGTGTGGGGGTCATATCTCGCTCCTACAATGAGCAGTTCTTC. As protein: CAWSVGVISRSYNEQFF.

This rearrangement joins TRBV1 to TRBJ2-7; no DNA check was done on the table's D call, TRBD2. TRBV1 is a known pseudogene. This CDR3 contains 16 residues. CDR3 sequence reads: CTSSQDWLAGDYEQYF. DNA of the CDR3: TGCACCAGCAGCCAAGATTGGCTAGCGGGGGACTACGAGCAGTACTTC.

In nucleotides, the CDR3 is TGTGCCAGCAGCTTAATGGGAAGGGGAGGCTACAATGAGCAGTTCTTC. Encoded protein: CASSLMGRGGYNEQFF. The rearrangement joins TRBV7-3 to TRBJ2-1, with D possibly matching TRBD2 (6 bases). Between the trimmed V and J ends, which lost 1 base and 3 bases, there was a span of 13 bases. Germline V gives CDR1 SGHTA, CDR2 FQGTGA. The length of the CDR3 is 16 residues.

DNA for the CDR3: TGTGCCACCAGCAGAGATGTCGCAGGGGTCTATGGCTACACCTTC. The encoded protein is CATSRDVAGVYGYTF. The chain couples TRBV15 to TRBJ1-2, with TRBD1 as a possible D gene (6 bases). Germline V lookup: CDR1 LNHNV, CDR2 YYDKDF (reference sequence). Trimming removed 0 bases from V and 4 bases from J, with 12 bases in between. The CDR3 spans 15 residues.

V and J are TRBV28 and TRBJ2-1; TRBD2 matches 10 bases. V trimming: 5 bases; J trimming: 7 bases; junction bases outside the gene matches: 8. The germline CDR1 and CDR2 sequences are MDHEN and SYDVKM. The CDR3 is 15 amino acids. CDR3 nucleotides: TGTGCCAGCAGTCTCCAGCGGGAGGGGAGGAATGAGCAGTTCTTC. This gives the protein CASSLQREGRNEQFF. The full variable domain, its missing parts supplied by reference TRBV28 and TRBJ2-1, is DVKVTQSSRYLVKRTGEKVFLECVQDMDHENMFWYRQDPGLGLRLIYFSYDVKMKEKGDIPEGYSVSREKKERFSLILESASTNQTSMYLCASSLQREGRNEQFFGPGTRLTVL.

The chain uses TRBV28 and TRBJ2-1; D tentatively reads TRBD1 or TRBD2 (5 bases each). V was clipped by 8 bases and J by 4 bases, with 18 bases between them. Germline lookup yields CDR1 MDHEN and CDR2 SYDVKM. The CDR3 contains 15 residues. CDR3 bases: TGTGCCAGCGGGGACGCGAGGGACCGGTACAATGAGCAGTTCTTC. Its translation is CASGDARDRYNEQFF.

The chain is built from TRBV7-8 and TRBJ2-7; 9 nucleotides line up with TRBD1. The length of the CDR3 is 15 residues. Germline V gene data show CDR1 as SGHVS and CDR2 as FQNEAQ. J gave up 4 bases and V 1 base, and 5 bases lay outside the gene matches. In DNA, the CDR3 is TGTGCCAGCAGCTTAGGAGGACAGGGGTTTTACGAGCAGTACTTC. It yields the protein CASSLGGQGFYEQYF.

The chain recombines TRBV20-1 with TRBJ1-1; D gene ambiguous. The germline V gene encodes CDR1 DFQATT and CDR2 SNEGSKA (reference sequence). The V end was cut by 7 bases, the J end by 0 bases, with 6 bases between. The length of the CDR3 is 11 residues. The CDR3, as DNA: TGCAGTGGACGGCTGAACACTGAAGCTTTCTTT. This translates into CSGRLNTEAFF.

The chain links TRBV7-9 to TRBJ2-1; D assignment may be TRBD1 or TRBD2 (6 bases each). Between the trimmed V and J ends, which lost 2 bases and 8 bases, there was a span of 16 bases. Per germline, CDR1 SEHNR and CDR2 FQNEAQ (reference sequence). CDR3 length: 15 residues. This CDR3 is CASSLMSGAGDEQFF. DNA of the CDR3: TGTGCCAGCAGCTTAATGTCGGGGGCGGGCGATGAGCAGTTCTTC.

The rearrangement joins TRBV19 to TRBJ2-2, with TRBD2 identical over 8 bases. The CDR3 length is 15 residues. In germline, CDR1 is LNHDA, CDR2 SQIVND (reference sequence). V lost 0 bases and J lost 4; bases outside the gene matches: 1. CDR3 protein: CASSIDGRATGELFF. The CDR3 DNA follows: TGTGCCAGTAGTATAGACGGGAGGGCCACCGGGGAGCTGTTTTTT.